These 26 T cell receptor beta chains came from one sample sequenced in a study of shared clonotypes between healthy human individuals. Naive-designated CD8 cells lacked CD45RO, were positively enriched for CCR7, and omitted terminally differentiated effector memory CD45RA+ cells. Data came from immunoSEQ multiplex PCR; TCRdb stores just in-frame clones and leaves some out. The top ten hold about 0.21% of the sample, which has under 1 million clones, about 96% seen once. The sample comprised naive CD8+ T cells sorted from blood. The origin of the receptors is a man between 25 and 39 years old in good health.

CDR3 DNA: TGTGCCAGCAGTGAACCGGGACTAGCGTACGAGCAGTACTTC. Encoded protein: CASSEPGLAYEQYF. The chain is built from TRBV7-2 and TRBJ2-7, with TRBD2 matching 10 bases. The trim removed 6 bases at V and 4 bases at J, leaving 6 bases unmatched. Germline V lookup: CDR1 SGHTA, CDR2 FQGNSA. The CDR3 is made up of 14 amino acids.

Notes on this clone: At the DNA level, this CDR3 is encoded by other sequences in the same sample as well. CDR3 bases: TGCGCCAGCAGCTTGGCTGGGACAGACAATCAGCCCCAGCATTTT. Translation: CASSLAGTDNQPQHF. The chain joins TRBV5-1 to TRBJ1-5; 7 positions match TRBD1. Germline V lookup: CDR1 SGHRS, CDR2 YFSETQ. The junction had 3 bases not matched to a gene; V was cut back by 0 bases and J by 3 bases. CDR3 length: 15 amino acids.

Notes on this clone: Relative to the germline gene, one junction end is altered; a read error may explain this. The J gene is TRBJ2-1, the V gene TRBV15, with 7 nucleotides matching TRBD1. Germline loops: CDR1 LNHNV, CDR2 YYDKDF (reference sequence). The CDR3 loop spans 16 amino acids. The CDR3 DNA is TGTGCCACCAGCGGAGAGACAGGGCAAGCCTACAATGAGCAGTTCTTC. It is translated as CATSGETGQAYNEQFF.

V usage is TRBV19 and J usage is TRBJ1-4; D gene unclear. Germline loops: CDR1 LNHDA, CDR2 SQIVND (reference sequence). The ends were cut back, 5 bases at V and 0 bases at J, with 7 bases in the middle. CDR3 length: 14 amino acids. The CDR3 DNA sequence: TGTGCCAGTAGTCCCCAGTCAACTAATGAAAAACTGTTTTTT. The encoded protein is CASSPQSTNEKLFF. The whole variable domain, remainder taken from reference TRBV19 and TRBJ1-4, is DGGITQSPKYLFRKEGQNVTLSCEQNLNHDAMYWYRQDPGQGLRLIYYSQIVNDFQKGDIAEGYSVSREKKESFPLTVTSAQKNPTAFYLCASSPQSTNEKLFFGSGTQLSVL.

This rearrangement joins TRBV4-3 to TRBJ2-1; D gene ambiguous. The germline V and J ends were trimmed by 0 bases and 0 bases, with 6 bases remaining between them. CDR3 length: 15 residues. Germline CDR1 is LGHNA and CDR2 is YSLEER. CDR3 DNA: TGCGCCAGCAGCCAAGAAAGGGTCTCCTACAATGAGCAGTTCTTC. It is translated as CASSQERVSYNEQFF.

The V gene is TRBV7-9, the J gene TRBJ2-1, with 10 positions matching TRBD2. V was pared by 7 bases and J by 2 bases, with 8 bases of the junction left unmatched. The CDR3 is 16 residues long. Germline CDR1 and CDR2: SEHNR and FQNEAQ (reference sequence). CDR3 sequence: CASNQVAGGPYNEQFF. The CDR3, as DNA: TGTGCCAGCAACCAGGTAGCGGGAGGACCCTACAATGAGCAGTTCTTC. The full variable domain, in which reference TRBV7-9 and TRBJ2-1 provide the parts outside the CDR3, is DTGVSQNPRHKITKRGQNVTFRCDPISEHNRLYWYRQTLGQGPEFLTYFQNEAQLEKSRLLSDRFSAERPKGSFSTLEIQRTEQGDSAMYLCASNQVAGGPYNEQFFGPGTRLTVL.

A note on this clone: A junction end diverges from the germline sequence, so it may reflect a read error. This chain connects TRBV13 to TRBJ2-1; unclear D gene. CDR3 length: 16 residues. Germline CDR1 is PRHDT and CDR2 is FYEKMQ (reference sequence). CDR3 in amino acids: CASSPGPSRSYDEQFF. The DNA for the CDR3 is TGTGCCAGCAGCCCCGGACCCAGCAGGTCCTACGATGAGCAGTTCTTC.

This chain uses TRBV7-3 with TRBJ1-2, with 10 bases identical to TRBD1. V shed 5 bases, J shed 2 bases, and the junction held 5 bases outside the gene matches. Germline values: CDR1 SGHTA, CDR2 FQGTGA. The CDR3 runs to 15 residues. The CDR3 sequence is CASSMTGGKNYGYTF. DNA of the CDR3: TGTGCCAGCAGCATGACAGGGGGCAAGAACTATGGCTACACCTTC. Drawing the rest from reference TRBV7-3 and TRBJ1-2, the complete variable domain is GAGVSQTPSNKVTEKGKYVELRCDPISGHTALYWYRQSLGQGPEFLIYFQGTGAADDSGLPNDRFFAVRPEGSVSTLKIQRTERGDSAVYLCASSMTGGKNYGYTFGSGTRLTVV.

This sequence joins TRBV28 and TRBJ2-7, with 10 bases identical to TRBD1. The CDR3 runs 15 residues. Looked up from germline, CDR1 is MDHEN and CDR2 is SYDVKM. Losses at the gene ends were 4 bases for V and 3 bases for J; bases not matched to a gene: 6. The CDR3 DNA follows: TGTGCCAGCAGTTCCCCCCGGGACAGGGGCTACGAGCAGTACTTC. Residues: CASSSPRDRGYEQYF.

V and J are TRBV5-1 and TRBJ2-3, with 10 bases matching TRBD2. The germline gives CDR1 SGHRS, CDR2 YFSETQ. Losses at the gene ends were 2 bases for V and 4 bases for J; bases not matched to a gene: 16. The CDR3 loop spans 19 amino acids. DNA for the CDR3: TGCGCCAGCAGCTTCCCGAGAGAAAAACTAGCGGGGATGTCAGATACGCAGTATTTT. Its protein is CASSFPREKLAGMSDTQYF. The whole variable domain, filled in from reference TRBV5-1 and TRBJ2-3, reads KAGVTQTPRYLIKTRGQQVTLSCSPISGHRSVSWYQQTPGQGLQFLFEYFSETQRNKGNFPGRFSGRQFSNSRSEMNVSTLELGDSALYLCASSFPREKLAGMSDTQYFGPGTRLTVL.

The chain employs TRBV5-4 and TRBJ2-7, with 14 bases fitting TRBD2. This CDR3 is 16 amino acids long. Per the germline V gene, CDR1 is SGHNT and CDR2 is YYREEE (reference sequence). V lost 3 bases to trimming and J lost 1 base; unmatched junction nucleotides: 3. CDR3 DNA: TGTGCCAGCAGCTCGGGACTAGCGGGAGTTTCCTACGAGCAGTACTTC. Its translation: CASSSGLAGVSYEQYF.

The rearrangement joins TRBV4-3 to TRBJ2-7; 8 nucleotides agree with TRBD1. The CDR3 has 15 residues. V gave up 1 base and J gave up 3 bases; unmatched junction bases: 5. The germline V gene encodes CDR1 LGHNA and CDR2 YSLEER. The chain's CDR3 is CASSQGRQGNYEQYF. CDR3 nucleotide sequence: TGCGCCAGCAGCCAAGGCCGACAGGGGAACTACGAGCAGTACTTC.

This chain uses TRBV29-1 with TRBJ2-5; D possibly matches TRBD1 or TRBD2 (6 bases each). The CDR3 covers 15 residues. Germline V gene sequence: CDR1 SQVTM, CDR2 ANQGSEA. The V gene lost 3 bases and the J gene lost 7 bases, with 21 bases spanning the gap. CDR3 nucleotide sequence: TGCAGCGTTGAGTTTGGGGGGCGATTTACTGGGACCCAGTACTTC. Protein product: CSVEFGGRFTGTQYF.

With regard to this clone: Its ends do not fully match the called genes, so a read error is possible. The rearrangement uses TRBV28 and TRBJ2-1, with 10 bases identical to TRBD2. This CDR3 comprises 15 residues. Germline values: CDR1 MDHEN, CDR2 SYDVKM. In nucleotides, the CDR3 is TGTGCCAGCAGTGGTAGCGGGAGGATTTACAAGGAGCAGTTCTTC. It codes for CASSGSGRIYKEQFF.

The J gene is TRBJ2-1, the V gene TRBV4-3; no reliable D call. The CDR3 is 16 amino acids. Germline assignment: CDR1 LGHNA and CDR2 YSLEER. V lost 0 bases to trimming and J lost 8 bases, with 17 bases between them. CDR3 amino acids: CASSQERARPRDEQFF. The CDR3 coding sequence is TGCGCCAGCAGCCAAGAGAGAGCTAGACCCCGCGATGAGCAGTTCTTC.

The chain couples TRBV14 to TRBJ2-7; 10 nucleotides line up with TRBD2. CDR3 size: 18 residues. Trimming removed 1 base from V and 3 bases from J; junction bases left unmatched: 12. Germline V gene data show CDR1 as SGHDN and CDR2 as FVKESK. The CDR3 coding sequence is TGTGCCAGCAGCCAAGCCGGTGTTCTAGCGGGAGATGTCTACGAGCAGTACTTC. It yields the protein CASSQAGVLAGDVYEQYF.

CDR3: CASSPWGNSYEQYF. CDR3 DNA: TGTGCCAGCAGTCCTTGGGGCAATTCCTACGAGCAGTACTTC. The chain carries TRBV28 and TRBJ2-7, with a weak D call TRBD1 (5 bases). Trimming removed 5 bases from V and 1 base from J, with 12 bases in between. The CDR3 is made up of 14 amino acids. Germline V gene lookup returns CDR1 MDHEN and CDR2 SYDVKM.

The V and J genes are TRBV7-3 and TRBJ2-2; 12 bases agree with TRBD2. V dropped 4 bases and J dropped 8; count of bases not matched to a gene: 5. The CDR3 contains 15 residues. CDR1 is SGHTA and CDR2 is FQGTGA in the germline V gene. For the CDR3, the DNA is TGTGCCAGCAGCTCGACTAGCGGGAGTGGTGGGGAGCTGTTTTTT. Its translation is CASSSTSGSGGELFF.

The chain joins TRBV7-9 to TRBJ2-5; D gene unclear. Per the germline V gene, CDR1 is SEHNR and CDR2 is FQNEAQ (reference sequence). Between the trimmed V and J ends, which lost 5 bases and 1 base, there was a span of 5 bases. The CDR3 runs to 12 residues. The chain's CDR3 is CASSLFQETQYF. The CDR3 region has the DNA TGTGCCAGCAGCCTCTTCCAAGAGACCCAGTACTTC.

This chain uses TRBV9 with TRBJ2-1; the D gene is possibly TRBD2 (6 bases). The V end lost 0 bases, the J end lost 6 bases, and 16 bases lay between the germline ends. The germline CDR1 and CDR2 sequences are SGDLS and YYNGEE. The CDR3 is made up of 16 amino acids. The CDR3 protein is CASSVEGVLAANEQFF. CDR3 coding DNA: TGTGCCAGCAGCGTAGAAGGGGTGTTAGCGGCCAATGAGCAGTTCTTC.

This chain connects TRBV13 to TRBJ2-3, with 15 bases identical to TRBD2. The CDR3 has 18 amino acids. Germline CDR1 PRHDT, CDR2 FYEKMQ (reference sequence). The junction had 7 bases not matched to a gene; V was cut back by 3 bases and J by 3 bases. In nucleotides, the CDR3 is TGTGCCAGCAGCTTGGGACTAGCGGGAGGTCCTAGTACAGATACGCAGTATTTT. Its translation is CASSLGLAGGPSTDTQYF.

The rearrangement joins TRBV28 to TRBJ2-5; maybe TRBD1 (5 bases). The germline gives CDR1 MDHEN, CDR2 SYDVKM. Deletions cut 5 bases from V and 1 base from J, with 20 bases between. CDR3 size: 17 residues. CDR3 protein: CASSPGSGDSLQETQYF. As DNA, the CDR3 is TGTGCCAGCAGTCCCGGATCCGGCGACAGTCTCCAAGAGACCCAGTACTTC.

The chain employs TRBV7-9 and TRBJ2-7; D unclear. The CDR3 totals 12 residues. Between the trimmed V and J ends, which lost 5 bases and 5 bases, there was a span of 10 bases. Germline loops: CDR1 SEHNR, CDR2 FQNEAQ (reference sequence). The chain's CDR3 is CASSGLEDEQYF. CDR3 DNA sequence: TGTGCCAGCAGCGGATTAGAGGACGAGCAGTACTTC.

V gene TRBV6-6 combines with J gene TRBJ2-3; no definite D call. Germline CDR1 and CDR2: MNHNY and SVGAGI (reference sequence). The germline V and J ends were trimmed by 8 bases and 7 bases, with 13 bases remaining between them. The CDR3 has 12 amino acids. In DNA form, the CDR3 reads TGTGCCAGCGCCTCGGAAGCCTATACGCAGTATTTT. Its protein is CASASEAYTQYF.

DNA for the CDR3: TGCGCCAGCAGCCAAGTGTACGGAAACACCATATATTTT. Its translation is CASSQVYGNTIYF. The chain uses TRBV4-1 and TRBJ1-3; D gene unclear. The CDR3 totals 13 residues. From germline, CDR1 is MGHRA and CDR2 YSYEKL. With 1 base removed from V and 4 bases from J, the gap between germline ends came to 5 bases.

The V and J genes are TRBV5-1 and TRBJ2-7; 7 bases align to TRBD1. CDR1 is SGHRS and CDR2 is YFSETQ in the germline V gene. Germline trimming cut 7 bases from V and 6 bases from J; bases unmatched to any gene: 4. This CDR3 region has 11 residues. This CDR3 is CASQTGPEQYF. The CDR3, as DNA: TGCGCCAGCCAGACAGGGCCCGAGCAGTACTTC.